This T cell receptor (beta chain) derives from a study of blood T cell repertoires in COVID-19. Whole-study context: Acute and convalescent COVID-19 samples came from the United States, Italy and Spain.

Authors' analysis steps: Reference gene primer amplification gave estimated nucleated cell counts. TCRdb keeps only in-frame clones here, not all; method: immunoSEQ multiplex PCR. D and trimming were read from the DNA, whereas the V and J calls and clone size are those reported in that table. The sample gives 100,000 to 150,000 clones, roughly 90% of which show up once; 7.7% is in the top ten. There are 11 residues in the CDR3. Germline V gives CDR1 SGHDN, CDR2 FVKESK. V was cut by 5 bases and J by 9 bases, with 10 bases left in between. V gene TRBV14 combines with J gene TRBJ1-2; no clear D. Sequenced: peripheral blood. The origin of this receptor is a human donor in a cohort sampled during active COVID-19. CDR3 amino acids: CASSSRHRYTF. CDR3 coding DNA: TGTGCCAGCAGCTCCCGACATCGCTACACCTTC.